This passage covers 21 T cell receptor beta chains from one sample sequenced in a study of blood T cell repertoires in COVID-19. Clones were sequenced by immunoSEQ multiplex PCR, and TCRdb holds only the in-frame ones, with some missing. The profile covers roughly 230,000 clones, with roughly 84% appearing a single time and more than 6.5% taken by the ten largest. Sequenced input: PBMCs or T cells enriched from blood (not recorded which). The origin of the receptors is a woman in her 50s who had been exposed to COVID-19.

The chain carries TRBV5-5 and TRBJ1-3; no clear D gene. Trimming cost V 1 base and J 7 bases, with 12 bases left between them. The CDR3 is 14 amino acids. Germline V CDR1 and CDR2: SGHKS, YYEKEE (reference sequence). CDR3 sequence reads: CASSLSGVTNTIYF. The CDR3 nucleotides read TGTGCCAGCAGCTTGTCTGGAGTCACTAACACCATATATTTT.

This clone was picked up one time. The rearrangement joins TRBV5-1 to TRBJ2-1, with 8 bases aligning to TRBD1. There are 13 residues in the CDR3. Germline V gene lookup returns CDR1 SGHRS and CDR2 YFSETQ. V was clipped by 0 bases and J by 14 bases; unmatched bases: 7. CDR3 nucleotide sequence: TGCGCCAGCAGCTTGGACGGGACAGGCCGTGAGTTCTTC. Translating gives CASSLDGTGREFF.

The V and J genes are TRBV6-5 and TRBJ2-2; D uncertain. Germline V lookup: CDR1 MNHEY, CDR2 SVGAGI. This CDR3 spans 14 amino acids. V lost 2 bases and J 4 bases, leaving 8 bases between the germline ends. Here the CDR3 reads CASSYISGTGELFF. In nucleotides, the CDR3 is TGTGCCAGCAGTTACATCTCGGGCACCGGGGAGCTGTTTTTT.

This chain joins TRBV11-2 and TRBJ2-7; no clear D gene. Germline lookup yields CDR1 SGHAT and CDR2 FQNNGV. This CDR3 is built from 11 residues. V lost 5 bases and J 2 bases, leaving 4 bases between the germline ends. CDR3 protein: CASSPAYEQYF. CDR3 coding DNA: TGTGCCAGCAGCCCTGCCTACGAGCAGTACTTC.

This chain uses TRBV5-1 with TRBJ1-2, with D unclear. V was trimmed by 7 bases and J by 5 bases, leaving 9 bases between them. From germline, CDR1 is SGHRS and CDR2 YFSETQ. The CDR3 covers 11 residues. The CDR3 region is CASHGVYGYTF. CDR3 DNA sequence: TGCGCCAGCCATGGAGTGTATGGCTACACCTTC.

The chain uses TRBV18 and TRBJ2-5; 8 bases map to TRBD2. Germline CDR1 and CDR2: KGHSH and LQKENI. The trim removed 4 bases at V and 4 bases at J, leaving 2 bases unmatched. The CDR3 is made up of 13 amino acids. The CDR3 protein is CASSQREGETQYF. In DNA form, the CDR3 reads TGTGCCAGCTCACAACGGGAGGGAGAGACCCAGTACTTC.

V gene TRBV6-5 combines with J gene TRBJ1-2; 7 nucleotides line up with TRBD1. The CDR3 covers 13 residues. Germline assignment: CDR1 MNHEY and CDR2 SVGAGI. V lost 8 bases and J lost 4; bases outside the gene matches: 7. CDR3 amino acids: CASHDRVGYGYTF. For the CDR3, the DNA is TGTGCCAGCCACGACAGGGTTGGCTATGGCTACACCTTC.

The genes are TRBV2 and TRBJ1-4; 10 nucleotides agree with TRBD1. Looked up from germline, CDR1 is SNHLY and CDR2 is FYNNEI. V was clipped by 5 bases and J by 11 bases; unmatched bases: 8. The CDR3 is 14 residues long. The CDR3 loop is CASSSGQGERKLFF. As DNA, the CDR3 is TGTGCCAGCAGTTCTGGACAGGGGGAAAGGAAACTGTTTTTT.

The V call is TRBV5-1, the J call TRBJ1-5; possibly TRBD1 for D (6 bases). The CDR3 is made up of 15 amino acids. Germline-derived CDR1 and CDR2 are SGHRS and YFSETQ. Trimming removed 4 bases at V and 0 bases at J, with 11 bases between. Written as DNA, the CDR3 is TGCGCCAGCAGCGTGGACAGCTATAGCAATCAGCCCCAGCATTTT. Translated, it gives CASSVDSYSNQPQHF.

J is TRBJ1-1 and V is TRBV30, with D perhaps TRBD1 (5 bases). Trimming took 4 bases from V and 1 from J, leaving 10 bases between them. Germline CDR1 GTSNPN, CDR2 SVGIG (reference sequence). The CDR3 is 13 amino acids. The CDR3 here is CAWNQGSNTEAFF. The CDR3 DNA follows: TGTGCCTGGAACCAGGGCTCGAACACTGAAGCTTTCTTT.

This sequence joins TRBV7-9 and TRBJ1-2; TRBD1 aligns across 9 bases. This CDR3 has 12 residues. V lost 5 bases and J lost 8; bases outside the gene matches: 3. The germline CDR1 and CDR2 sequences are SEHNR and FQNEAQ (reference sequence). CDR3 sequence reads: CASSRTGDGYTF. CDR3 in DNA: TGTGCCAGCAGCCGGACAGGGGACGGCTACACCTTC.

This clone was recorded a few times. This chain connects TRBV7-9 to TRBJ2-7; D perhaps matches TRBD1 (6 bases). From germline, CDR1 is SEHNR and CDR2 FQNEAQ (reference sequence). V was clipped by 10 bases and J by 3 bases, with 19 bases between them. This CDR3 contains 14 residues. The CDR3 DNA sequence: TGTGCCACCCGCTCTCAGGACAGTCTCTACGAGCAGTACTTC. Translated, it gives CATRSQDSLYEQYF.

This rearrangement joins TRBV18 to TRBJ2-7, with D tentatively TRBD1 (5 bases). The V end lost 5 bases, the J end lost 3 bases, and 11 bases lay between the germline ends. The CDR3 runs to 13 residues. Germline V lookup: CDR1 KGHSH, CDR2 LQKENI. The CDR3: CASSLGEDYEQYF. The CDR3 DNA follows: TGTGCCAGCTCATTAGGGGAAGACTACGAGCAGTACTTC.

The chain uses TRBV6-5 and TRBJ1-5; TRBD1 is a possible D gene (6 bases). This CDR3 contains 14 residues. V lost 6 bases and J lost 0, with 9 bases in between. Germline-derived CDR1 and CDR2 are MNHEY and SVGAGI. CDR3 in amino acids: CASSRTVSNQPQHF. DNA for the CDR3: TGTGCCAGCAGCCGGACAGTTAGCAATCAGCCCCAGCATTTT.

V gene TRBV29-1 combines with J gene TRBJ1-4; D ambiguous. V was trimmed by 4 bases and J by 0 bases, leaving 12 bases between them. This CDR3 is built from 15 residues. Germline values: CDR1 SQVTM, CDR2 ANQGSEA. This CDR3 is CSVAEGPATNEKLFF. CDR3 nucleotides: TGCAGCGTTGCGGAGGGCCCTGCAACTAATGAAAAACTGTTTTTT.

The CDR3 nucleotides are TGTGCCAGCAGTTTAGTGGGCAGCGGGGGAACAAATAATTCACCCCTCCACTTT. Translating gives CASSLVGSGGTNNSPLHF. The chain carries TRBV27 and TRBJ1-6, with TRBD1 as a possible D gene (5 bases). Trimming removed 2 bases from V and 5 bases from J, with 19 bases in between. Germline CDR1 is MNHEY and CDR2 is SMNVEV (reference sequence). This CDR3 is 18 amino acids long.

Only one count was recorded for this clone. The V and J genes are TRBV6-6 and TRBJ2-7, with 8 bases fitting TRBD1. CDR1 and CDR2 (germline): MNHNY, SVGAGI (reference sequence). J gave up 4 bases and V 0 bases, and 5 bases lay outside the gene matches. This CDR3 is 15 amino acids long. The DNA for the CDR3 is TGTGCCAGCAGTTACTCGCAGGGGGCGGGGTACGAGCAGTACTTC. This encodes CASSYSQGAGYEQYF.

The CDR3, as DNA: TGTGCCAGCAGCGTAGGAGGGACTAGTATAGTCTACGAGCAGTACTTC. It is translated as CASSVGGTSIVYEQYF. V and J are TRBV9 and TRBJ2-7; 8 bases line up with TRBD2. CDR1 SGDLS and CDR2 YYNGEE come from the germline V gene. The trim removed 0 bases at V and 3 bases at J, leaving 8 bases unmatched. CDR3 length equals 16 residues.

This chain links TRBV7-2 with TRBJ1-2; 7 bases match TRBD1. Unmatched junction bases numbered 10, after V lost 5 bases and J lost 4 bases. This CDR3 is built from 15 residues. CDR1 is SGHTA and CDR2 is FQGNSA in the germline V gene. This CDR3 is CASSPRDSIVYGYTF. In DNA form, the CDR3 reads TGTGCCAGCAGCCCGCGGGACAGCATAGTCTATGGCTACACCTTC.

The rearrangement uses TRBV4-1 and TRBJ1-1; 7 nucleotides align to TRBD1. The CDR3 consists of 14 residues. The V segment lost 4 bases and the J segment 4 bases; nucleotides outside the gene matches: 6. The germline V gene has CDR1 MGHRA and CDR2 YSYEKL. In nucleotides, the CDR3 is TGCGCCAGCAGCCTTAGACAGGGAAGCACTGAAGCTTTCTTT. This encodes CASSLRQGSTEAFF.

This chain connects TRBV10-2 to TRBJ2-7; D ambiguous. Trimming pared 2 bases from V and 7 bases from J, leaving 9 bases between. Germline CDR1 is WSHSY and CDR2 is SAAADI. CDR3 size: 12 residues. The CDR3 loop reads CASSELDREQYF. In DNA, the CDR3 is TGCGCCAGCAGTGAGCTAGACCGTGAGCAGTACTTC.